This T cell receptor beta chain appears in the sequencing data of a study of blood T cell repertoires in COVID-19 (TCRdb year 2020). Regarding the research as a whole: Samples from collaborators originated in the United States, Italy and Spain and spanned both the acute and convalescent phases of COVID-19. The prospective study material was composed of cDNA or gDNA derived from T cells, B-cell-depleted T cells, or PBMCs. Subjects who had been exposed to COVID-19, were actively infected with it, or had recovered from it provided the deeply sampled blood TCRbeta repertoires that made up the dataset. The repertoires were released in a freely available public database intended as a resource for research on the immune response to SARS-CoV-2. Samples came from the ongoing ImmuneRACE study (first 160 participants) plus 1,254 subjects from 6 global collaborators. Nearly every sample came with metadata listing a de-identified subject ID, COVID-19 status, age in years and sex. Where available, HLA class I and class II types were taken from metadata supplied by the sample provider and were not determined by assay-based typing.

As for this clone: Its antigen target is currently unknown. Qualities for individual bases were not recorded, and no much larger clone is one base off.

Whole blood was collected in K2EDTA tubes by collaborating institutions according to the institutions' own protocols. For TCRbeta analysis, collaborators shipped samples in one of three forms: frozen whole blood, isolated PBMCs, or DNA extracted from either of those sample types. The full study reports these points: The quantity of clinical and demographic metadata differed by source and by participant and was supplied without curation.

Spanning cysteine to phenylalanine, the CDR3 consists of 15 amino acids. CDR3 DNA is the only sequence kept; it has 45 bases, read in frame from the first base. CDR1 SEHNR and CDR2 FQNEAQ are derived from the germline V gene (reference sequence). Germline trimming: 5 bases from V, 2 bases from J; junction bases outside gene matches: 6. The immunoSEQ Assay, a bias-controlled multiplex PCR, was used to amplify TCRbeta CDR3 regions from genomic DNA. The paper's data handling went like this. Nucleated cell counts per sample were estimated from amplification of reference gene primers within the assay. To quantify the absolute abundance of each unique TCRbeta CDR3 rearrangement, sequence reads were collapsed and filtered. For each sample, productive Simpson clonality was calculated as the square root of Simpson's diversity index over productive rearrangements. Not all clones reach the TCRdb copy of this immuneACCESS table, which keeps in-frame sequences only. Checked studies attribute under half of the gap to unresolved V genes and leave the rest unexplained. V, J and clone size are taken as reported in that table, and D and trimming were inferred from the DNA itself. The sample has fewer than 120,000 clones on record, about 70% of them singletons. Jointly, the top ten make up around 7.3% of the sample.

Sample: peripheral blood. This clonotype originated in a woman aged 55-69 years with acute or convalescent COVID-19. The rearranged segments are TRBV7-9 and TRBJ1-2, with 9 bases matching TRBD1. The nucleotides are TGTGCCAGCAGCCATGGACAGGGGAACAACTATGGCTACACCTTC. It encodes CASSHGQGNNYGYTF.